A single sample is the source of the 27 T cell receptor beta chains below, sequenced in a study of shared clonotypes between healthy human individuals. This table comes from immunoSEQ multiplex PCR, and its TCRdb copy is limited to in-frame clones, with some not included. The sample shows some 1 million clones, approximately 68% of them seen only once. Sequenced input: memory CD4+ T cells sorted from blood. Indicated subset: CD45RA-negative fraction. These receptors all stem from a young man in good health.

CDR3 sequence: CASSSTSGSVGSTDTQYF. CDR3 DNA: TGTGCCAGTAGTTCCACTAGCGGGAGCGTGGGAAGCACAGATACGCAGTATTTT. The rearrangement joins TRBV19 to TRBJ2-3; 11 nucleotides align to TRBD2. Trimming took 5 bases from V and 0 from J; bases not matched to a gene: 10. Per the germline V gene, CDR1 is LNHDA and CDR2 is SQIVND (reference sequence). The CDR3 runs to 18 residues.

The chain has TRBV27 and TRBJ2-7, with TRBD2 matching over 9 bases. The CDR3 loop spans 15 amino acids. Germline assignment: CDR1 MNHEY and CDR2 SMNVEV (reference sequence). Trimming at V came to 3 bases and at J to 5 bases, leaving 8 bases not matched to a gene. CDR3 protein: CASSFSRGGTHEQYF. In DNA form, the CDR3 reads TGTGCCAGCAGTTTTTCGCGGGGGGGTACCCACGAGCAGTACTTC.

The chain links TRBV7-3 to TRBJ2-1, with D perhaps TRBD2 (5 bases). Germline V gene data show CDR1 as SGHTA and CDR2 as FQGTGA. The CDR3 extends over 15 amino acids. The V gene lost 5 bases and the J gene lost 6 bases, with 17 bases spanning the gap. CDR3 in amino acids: CASSLEGSRSNEQFF. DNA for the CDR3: TGTGCCAGCAGCCTAGAGGGCTCCCGATCCAATGAGCAGTTCTTC.

In DNA form, the CDR3 reads TGTGCCAGCAGTGAAGCGTTGGGACCCGGTTTGGCCCAGCCCCAGCATTTT. This codes for CASSEALGPGLAQPQHF. The chain has TRBV2 and TRBJ1-5, with a weak D call TRBD1 (5 bases). Germline CDR1 and CDR2: SNHLY and FYNNEI. With 0 bases removed from V and 7 bases from J, the gap between germline ends came to 19 bases. The CDR3 consists of 17 residues.

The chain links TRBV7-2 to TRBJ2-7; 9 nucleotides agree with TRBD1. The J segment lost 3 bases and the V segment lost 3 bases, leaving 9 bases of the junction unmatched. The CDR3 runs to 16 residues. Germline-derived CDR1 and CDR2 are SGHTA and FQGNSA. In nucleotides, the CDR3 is TGTGCCAGCAGCTTGGGGACAGGGATAAAGGTCTACGAGCAGTACTTC. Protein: CASSLGTGIKVYEQYF.

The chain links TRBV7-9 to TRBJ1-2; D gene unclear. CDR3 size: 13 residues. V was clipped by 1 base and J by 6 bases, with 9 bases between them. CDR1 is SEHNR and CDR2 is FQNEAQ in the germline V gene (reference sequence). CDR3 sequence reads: CASSLDQSHGYTF. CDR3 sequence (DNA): TGTGCCAGCAGCTTAGATCAGTCGCATGGCTACACCTTC.

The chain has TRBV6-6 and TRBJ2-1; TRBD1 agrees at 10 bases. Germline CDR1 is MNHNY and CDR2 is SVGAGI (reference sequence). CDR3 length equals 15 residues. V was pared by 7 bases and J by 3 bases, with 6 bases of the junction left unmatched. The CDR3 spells CASTARDRGYNEQFF. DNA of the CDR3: TGTGCCAGCACCGCCCGGGACAGGGGCTACAATGAGCAGTTCTTC.

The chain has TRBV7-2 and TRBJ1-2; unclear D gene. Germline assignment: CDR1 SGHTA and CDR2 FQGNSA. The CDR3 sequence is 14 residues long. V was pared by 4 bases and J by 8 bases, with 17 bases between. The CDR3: CASSSAYPRLGYTF. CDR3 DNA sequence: TGTGCCAGCAGCTCGGCCTATCCCCGGTTAGGCTACACCTTC.

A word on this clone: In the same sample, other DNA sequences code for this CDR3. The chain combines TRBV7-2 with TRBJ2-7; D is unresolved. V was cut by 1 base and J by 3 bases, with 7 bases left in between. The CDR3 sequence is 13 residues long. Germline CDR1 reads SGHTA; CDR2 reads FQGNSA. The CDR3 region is CASSLGAIYEQYF. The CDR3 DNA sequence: TGTGCCAGCAGCTTAGGTGCGATCTACGAGCAGTACTTC.

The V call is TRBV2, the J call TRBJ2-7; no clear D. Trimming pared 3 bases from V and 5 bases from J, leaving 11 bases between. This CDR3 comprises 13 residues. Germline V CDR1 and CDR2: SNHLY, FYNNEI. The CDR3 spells CASSEAEWNEQYF. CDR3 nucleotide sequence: TGTGCCAGCAGTGAGGCTGAGTGGAACGAGCAGTACTTC.

CDR3 protein: CASILRGRAGETQYF. In DNA form, the CDR3 reads TGTGCCAGCATCCTAAGAGGGAGGGCCGGAGAGACCCAGTACTTC. V gene TRBV28 combines with J gene TRBJ2-5, with 7 bases fitting TRBD2. CDR3 length: 15 amino acids. CDR1 and CDR2 from the germline V gene are MDHEN and SYDVKM. J lost 4 bases, V lost 7 bases, and 12 bases had no gene match.

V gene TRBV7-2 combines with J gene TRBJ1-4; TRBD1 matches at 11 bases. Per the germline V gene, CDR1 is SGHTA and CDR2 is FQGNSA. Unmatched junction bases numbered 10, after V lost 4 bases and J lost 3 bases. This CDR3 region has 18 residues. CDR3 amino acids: CASSSSPGTGGSNEKLFF. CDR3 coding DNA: TGTGCCAGCAGCTCAAGTCCCGGGACAGGGGGATCTAATGAAAAACTGTTTTTT.

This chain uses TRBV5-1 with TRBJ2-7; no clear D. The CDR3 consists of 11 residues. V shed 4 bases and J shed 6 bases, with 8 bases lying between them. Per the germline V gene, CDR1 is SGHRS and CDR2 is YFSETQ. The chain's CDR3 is CASSQGREQYF. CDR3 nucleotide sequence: TGCGCCAGCAGCCAAGGGCGCGAGCAGTACTTC.

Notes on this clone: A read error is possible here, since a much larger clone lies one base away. Here the CDR3 DNA reads TGTGCCAGCAGTGCGGAGAGCAATCAGCCCCAGCATTTT. This encodes CASSAESNQPQHF. The chain joins TRBV2 to TRBJ1-5; D is uncertain. V was cut by 4 bases and J by 1 base, with 5 bases left in between. The CDR3 is made up of 13 amino acids. Germline CDR1 SNHLY, CDR2 FYNNEI.

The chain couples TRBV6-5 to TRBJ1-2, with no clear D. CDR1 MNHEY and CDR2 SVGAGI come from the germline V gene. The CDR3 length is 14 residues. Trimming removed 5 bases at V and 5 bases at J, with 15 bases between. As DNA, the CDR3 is TGTGCCAGCAGTCCCGGGTCGGGCTGGTATGGCTACACCTTC. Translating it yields CASSPGSGWYGYTF.

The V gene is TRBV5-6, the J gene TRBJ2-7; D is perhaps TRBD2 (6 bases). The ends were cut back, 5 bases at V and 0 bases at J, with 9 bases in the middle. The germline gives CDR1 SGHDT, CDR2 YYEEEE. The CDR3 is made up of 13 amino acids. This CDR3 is CASSGDFSYEQYF. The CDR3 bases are TGTGCCAGCAGTGGGGACTTCTCCTACGAGCAGTACTTC.

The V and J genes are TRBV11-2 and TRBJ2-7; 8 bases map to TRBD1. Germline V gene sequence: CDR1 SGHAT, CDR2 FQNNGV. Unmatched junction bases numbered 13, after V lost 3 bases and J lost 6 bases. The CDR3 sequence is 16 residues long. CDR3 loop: CASSLSVTGERGEQYF. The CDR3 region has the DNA TGTGCCAGCAGCTTGTCCGTGACAGGGGAACGGGGCGAGCAGTACTTC. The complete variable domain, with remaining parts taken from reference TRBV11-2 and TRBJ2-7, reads EAGVAQSPRYKIIEKRQSVAFWCNPISGHATLYWYQQILGQGPKLLIQFQNNGVVDDSQLPKDRFSAERLKGVDSTLKIQPAKLEDSAVYLCASSLSVTGERGEQYFGPGTRLTVT.

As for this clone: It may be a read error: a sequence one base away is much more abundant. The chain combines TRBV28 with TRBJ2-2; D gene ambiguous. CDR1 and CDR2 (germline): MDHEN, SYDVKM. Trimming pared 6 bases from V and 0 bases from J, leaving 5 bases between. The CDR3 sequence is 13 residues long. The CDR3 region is CASSHPNTGELFF. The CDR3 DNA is TGTGCCAGCAGCCACCCGAACACCGGGGAGCTGTTTTTT.

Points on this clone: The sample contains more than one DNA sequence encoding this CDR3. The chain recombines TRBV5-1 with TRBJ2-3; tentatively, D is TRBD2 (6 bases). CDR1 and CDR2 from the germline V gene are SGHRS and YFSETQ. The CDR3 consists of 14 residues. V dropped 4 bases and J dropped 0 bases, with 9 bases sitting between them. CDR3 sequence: CASSGGTSTDTQYF. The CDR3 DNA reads TGCGCCAGCAGCGGCGGGACTAGCACAGATACGCAGTATTTT.

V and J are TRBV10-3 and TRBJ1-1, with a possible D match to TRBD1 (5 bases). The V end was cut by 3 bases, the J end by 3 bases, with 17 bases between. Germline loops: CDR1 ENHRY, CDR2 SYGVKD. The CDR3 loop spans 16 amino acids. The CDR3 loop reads CAISERVKGRDTEAFF. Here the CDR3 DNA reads TGTGCCATCAGTGAAAGAGTTAAAGGCAGGGACACTGAAGCTTTCTTT.

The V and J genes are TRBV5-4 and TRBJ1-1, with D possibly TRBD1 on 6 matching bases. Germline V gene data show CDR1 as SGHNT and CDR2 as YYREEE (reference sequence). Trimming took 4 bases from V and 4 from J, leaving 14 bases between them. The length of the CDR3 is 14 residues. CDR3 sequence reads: CASSIQGPATEAFF. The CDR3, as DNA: TGTGCCAGCAGCATACAGGGACCGGCCACTGAAGCTTTCTTT.

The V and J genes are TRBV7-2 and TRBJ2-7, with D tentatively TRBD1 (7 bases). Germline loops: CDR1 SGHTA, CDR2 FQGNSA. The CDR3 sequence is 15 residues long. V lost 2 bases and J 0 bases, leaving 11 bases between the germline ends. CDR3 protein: CASSLQGGGSYEQYF. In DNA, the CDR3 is TGTGCCAGCAGCTTACAGGGGGGCGGCTCCTACGAGCAGTACTTC.

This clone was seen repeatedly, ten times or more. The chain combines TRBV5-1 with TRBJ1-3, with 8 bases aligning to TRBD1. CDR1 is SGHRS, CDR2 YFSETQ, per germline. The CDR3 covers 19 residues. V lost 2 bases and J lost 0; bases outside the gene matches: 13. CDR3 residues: CASSLMGTGSRSSGNTIYF. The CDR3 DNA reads TGCGCCAGCAGCTTAATGGGGACAGGATCGCGCTCCTCTGGAAACACCATATATTTT. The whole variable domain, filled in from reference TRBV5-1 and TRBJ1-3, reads KAGVTQTPRYLIKTRGQQVTLSCSPISGHRSVSWYQQTPGQGLQFLFEYFSETQRNKGNFPGRFSGRQFSNSRSEMNVSTLELGDSALYLCASSLMGTGSRSSGNTIYFGEGSWLTVV.

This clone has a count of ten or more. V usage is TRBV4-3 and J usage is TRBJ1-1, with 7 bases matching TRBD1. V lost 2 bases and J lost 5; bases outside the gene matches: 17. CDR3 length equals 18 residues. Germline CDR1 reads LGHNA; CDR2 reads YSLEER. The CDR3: CASSQSKGEGANLTEAFF. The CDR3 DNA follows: TGCGCCAGCAGCCAATCTAAGGGGGAGGGGGCCAATCTAACTGAAGCTTTCTTT.

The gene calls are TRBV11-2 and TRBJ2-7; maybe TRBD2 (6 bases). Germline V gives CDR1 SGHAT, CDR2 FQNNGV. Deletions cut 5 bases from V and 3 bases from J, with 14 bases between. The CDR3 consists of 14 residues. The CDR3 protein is CASSLTGLFYEQYF. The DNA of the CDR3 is TGTGCCAGCAGCCTCACGGGACTCTTCTACGAGCAGTACTTC.

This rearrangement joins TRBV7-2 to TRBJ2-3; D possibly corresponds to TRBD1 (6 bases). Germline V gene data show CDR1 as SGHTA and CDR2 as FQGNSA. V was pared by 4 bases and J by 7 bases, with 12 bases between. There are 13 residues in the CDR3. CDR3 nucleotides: TGTGCCAGCAGCTGGACAGACCAGTATACGCAGTATTTT. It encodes CASSWTDQYTQYF.

CDR3 nucleotide sequence: TGCGCCAGCAGCCAGGACGGACTAACCTACGAGCAGTACTTC. This sequence encodes CASSQDGLTYEQYF. The genes are TRBV4-1 and TRBJ2-7; D is perhaps TRBD2 (6 bases). This CDR3 contains 14 residues. The V end was cut by 3 bases, the J end by 2 bases, with 11 bases between. Germline V lookup: CDR1 MGHRA, CDR2 YSYEKL.